This T cell receptor beta chain was sequenced during a study of T cells expressing NK-cell markers. Study overall: Sorted CD3+CD56+NKG2C+, CD3+CD56+NKG2C- and CD3+CD56-NKG2C+ T cells provided the TCR beta repertoires.

To note about this clonotype: Its antigen remains unknown.

Germline-derived CDR1 and CDR2 are DFQATT and SNEGSKA (reference sequence). The CDR3 consists of 16 residues. TCRdb reprocessed the 5' RACE reads and stores each CDR3 protein as one record, lacking DNA. Its table lists 440,000 or so distinct CDR3 sequences. Study conclusions and caveats: Whether expanded NKG2C+ T cell clones recognized HCMV stayed uncertain. A handful of donors' CD3+CD56-NKG2C+ cells were dominated by the same clonotypes.

The V and J genes are TRBV20-1 and TRBJ2-1; TCRdb reports TRBD2, a call that lacks DNA to check it against. The clonotype was recovered from a woman aged 18-70 years in good health. The specimen was blood T cells: a sorted CD56 or NKG2C T cell subset, CD4+ or CD8+ T cells, or bulk PBMC T cells (not recorded which). The CDR3 loop reads CSARVRRLAGGIEQFF.